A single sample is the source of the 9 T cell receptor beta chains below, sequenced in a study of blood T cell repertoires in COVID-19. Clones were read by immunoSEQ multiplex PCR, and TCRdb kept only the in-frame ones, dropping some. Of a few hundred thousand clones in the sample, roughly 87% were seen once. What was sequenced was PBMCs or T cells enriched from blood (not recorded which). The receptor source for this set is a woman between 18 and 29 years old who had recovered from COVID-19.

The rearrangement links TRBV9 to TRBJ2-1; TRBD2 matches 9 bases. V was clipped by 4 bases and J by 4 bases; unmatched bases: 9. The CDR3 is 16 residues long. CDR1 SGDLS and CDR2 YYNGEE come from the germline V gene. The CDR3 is CASSTWTSERYNEQFF. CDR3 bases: TGTGCCAGCAGCACCTGGACTAGCGAGAGATACAATGAGCAGTTCTTC.

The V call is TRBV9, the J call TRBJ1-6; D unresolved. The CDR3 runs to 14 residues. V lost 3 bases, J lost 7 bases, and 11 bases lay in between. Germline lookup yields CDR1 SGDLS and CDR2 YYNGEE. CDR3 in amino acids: CASSAENANSPLHF. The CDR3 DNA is TGTGCCAGCAGCGCCGAGAACGCAAATTCACCCCTCCACTTT. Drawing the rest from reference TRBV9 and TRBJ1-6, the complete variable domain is DSGVTQTPKHLITATGQRVTLRCSPRSGDLSVYWYQQSLDQGLQFLIQYYNGEERAKGNILERFSAQQFPDLHSELNLSSLELGDSALYFCASSAENANSPLHFGNGTRLTVT.

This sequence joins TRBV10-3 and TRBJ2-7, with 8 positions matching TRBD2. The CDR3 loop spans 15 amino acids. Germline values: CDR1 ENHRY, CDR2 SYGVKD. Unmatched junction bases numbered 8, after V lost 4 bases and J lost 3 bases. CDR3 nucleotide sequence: TGTGCCATCAGTGGAATCGGGACTAGAGACTACGAGCAGTACTTC. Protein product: CAISGIGTRDYEQYF.

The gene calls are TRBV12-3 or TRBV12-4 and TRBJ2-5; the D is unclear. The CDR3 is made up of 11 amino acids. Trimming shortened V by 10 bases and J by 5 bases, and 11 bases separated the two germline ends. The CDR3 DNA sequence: TGTGCCACCATGATGCGGGAGACCCAGTACTTC. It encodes CATMMRETQYF.

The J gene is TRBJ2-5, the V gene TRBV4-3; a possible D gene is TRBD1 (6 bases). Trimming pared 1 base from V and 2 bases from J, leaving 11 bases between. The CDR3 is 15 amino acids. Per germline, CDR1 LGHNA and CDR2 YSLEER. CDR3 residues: CASSQGGQLQETQYF. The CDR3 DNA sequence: TGCGCCAGCAGCCAAGGTGGACAGCTTCAAGAGACCCAGTACTTC.

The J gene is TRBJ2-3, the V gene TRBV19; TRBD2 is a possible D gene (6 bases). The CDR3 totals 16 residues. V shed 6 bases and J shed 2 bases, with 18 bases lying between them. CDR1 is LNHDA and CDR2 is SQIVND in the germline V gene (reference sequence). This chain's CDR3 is CASSPIFGGNTDTQYF. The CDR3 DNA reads TGTGCCAGTAGCCCTATTTTTGGAGGGAACACAGATACGCAGTATTTT.

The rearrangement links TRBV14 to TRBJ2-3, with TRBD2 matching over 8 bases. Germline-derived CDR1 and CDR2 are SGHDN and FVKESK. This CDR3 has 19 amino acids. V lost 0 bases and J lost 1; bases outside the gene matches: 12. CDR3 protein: CASSQESLLAGWGTDTQYF. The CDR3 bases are TGTGCCAGCAGCCAAGAGTCCCTCTTAGCGGGATGGGGCACAGATACGCAGTATTTT.

CDR3 in amino acids: CASTSSSATNEKLFF. In DNA, the CDR3 is TGTGCCAGCACCTCTTCAAGCGCAACTAATGAAAAACTGTTTTTT. The V call is TRBV28, the J call TRBJ1-4; D call uncertain. The V end lost 7 bases, the J end lost 0 bases, and 12 bases lay between the germline ends. Germline V gene data show CDR1 as MDHEN and CDR2 as SYDVKM. This CDR3 has 15 residues.

CDR3 residues: CASSVTGGLAGPREQYF. The CDR3 nucleotides read TGTGCCAGCAGCGTGACAGGGGGGTTAGCGGGACCGCGCGAGCAGTACTTC. The chain carries TRBV7-2 and TRBJ2-7; TRBD1 is a possible D gene (9 bases). The germline CDR1 and CDR2 sequences are SGHTA and FQGNSA. The CDR3 contains 17 residues. With 5 bases removed from V and 6 bases from J, the gap between germline ends came to 26 bases.